Given below is one TCR beta chain in context. CDR1 is SGHRS and CDR2 is YFSETQ in the germline V gene. This CDR3 contains 13 residues. Deletions cut 2 bases from V and 1 base from J, with 6 bases between. Clones were read by immunoSEQ multiplex PCR, and TCRdb kept only the in-frame ones, dropping some. The sample carries 20,000 or so clones, approximately 86% recorded once. The data were obtained in a study of blood T cell repertoires in COVID-19. Study context: Both acute and convalescent COVID-19 samples were obtained from the United States, Italy and Spain. T cells, B-cell-depleted T cells, or PBMCs provided the cDNA or gDNA that served as material.

Sequencing was carried out using peripheral blood. This chain connects TRBV5-1 to TRBJ1-1; D unresolved. The TCR sequence derives from a man aged 70 or older with acute or convalescent COVID-19. CDR3: CASSFEENTEAFF. CDR3 nucleotides: TGCGCCAGCAGCTTCGAGGAGAACACTGAAGCTTTCTTT.